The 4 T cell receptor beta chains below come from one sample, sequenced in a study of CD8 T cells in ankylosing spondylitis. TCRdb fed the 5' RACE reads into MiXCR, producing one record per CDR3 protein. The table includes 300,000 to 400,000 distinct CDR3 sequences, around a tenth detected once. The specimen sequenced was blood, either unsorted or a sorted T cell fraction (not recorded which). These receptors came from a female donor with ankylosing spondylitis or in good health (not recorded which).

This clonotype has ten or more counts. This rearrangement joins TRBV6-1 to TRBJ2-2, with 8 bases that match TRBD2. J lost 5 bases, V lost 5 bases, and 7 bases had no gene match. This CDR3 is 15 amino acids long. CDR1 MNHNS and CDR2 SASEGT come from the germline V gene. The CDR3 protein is CASSTGLAITGELFF. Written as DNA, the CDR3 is TGTGCCAGCAGTACCGGACTAGCTATAACCGGGGAGCTGTTTTTT.

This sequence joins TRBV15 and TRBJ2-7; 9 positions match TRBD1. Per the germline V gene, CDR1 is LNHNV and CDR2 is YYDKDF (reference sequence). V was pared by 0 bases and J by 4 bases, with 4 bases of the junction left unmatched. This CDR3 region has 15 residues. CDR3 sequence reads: CATSRDRQGVYEQYF. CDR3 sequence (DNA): TGTGCCACCAGCAGAGATAGACAGGGGGTTTACGAGCAGTACTTC.

The CDR3 loop reads CASTTRRSRDEQYF. The CDR3 bases are TGTGCCAGCACGACCAGACGCTCTCGGGACGAGCAGTACTTC. The V and J genes are TRBV7-2 and TRBJ2-7; no clear D gene. V lost 7 bases to trimming and J lost 5 bases, with 18 bases between them. The CDR3 is made up of 14 amino acids. CDR1 SGHTA and CDR2 FQGNSA come from the germline V gene. Full variable domain (outside the CDR3, taken from reference TRBV7-2 and TRBJ2-7): GAGVSQSPSNKVTEKGKDVELRCDPISGHTALYWYRQSLGQGLEFLIYFQGNSAPDKSGLPSDRFSAERTGGSVSTLTIQRTQQEDSAVYLCASTTRRSRDEQYFGPGTRLTVT.

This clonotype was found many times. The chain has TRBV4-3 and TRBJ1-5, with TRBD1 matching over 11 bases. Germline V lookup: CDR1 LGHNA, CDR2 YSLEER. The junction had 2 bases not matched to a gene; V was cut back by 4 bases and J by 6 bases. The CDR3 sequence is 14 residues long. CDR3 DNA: TGCGCCAGCAGCCGCGGGACAGGGGGTCAGCCCCAGCATTTT. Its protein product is CASSRGTGGQPQHF.